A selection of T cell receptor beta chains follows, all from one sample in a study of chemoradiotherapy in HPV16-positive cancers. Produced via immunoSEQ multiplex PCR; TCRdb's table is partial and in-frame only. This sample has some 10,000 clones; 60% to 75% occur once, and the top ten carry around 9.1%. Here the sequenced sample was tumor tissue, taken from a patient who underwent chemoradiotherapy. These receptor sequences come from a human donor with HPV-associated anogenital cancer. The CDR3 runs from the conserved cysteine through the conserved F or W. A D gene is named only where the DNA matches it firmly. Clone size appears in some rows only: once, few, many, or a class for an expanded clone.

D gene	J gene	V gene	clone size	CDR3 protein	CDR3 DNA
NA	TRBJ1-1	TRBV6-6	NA	CASSYLPTNTEAFF	TGTGCCAGCAGTTACTTGCCGACGAACACTGAAGCTTTCTTT
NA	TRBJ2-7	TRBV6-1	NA	CASSVQRYYEQYF	TGTGCCAGCAGTGTACAGCGTTACTACGAGCAGTACTTC
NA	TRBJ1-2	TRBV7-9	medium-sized	CASSLLAGNYGYTF	TGTGCCAGCAGCTTATTGGCAGGGAACTATGGCTACACCTTC
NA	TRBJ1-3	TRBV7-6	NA	CASSWTGNTIYF	TGTGCCAGCAGCTGGACTGGAAACACCATATATTTT
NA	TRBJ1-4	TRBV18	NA	CASSPRQDSEKLFF	TGTGCCAGCTCACCTAGACAGGATTCAGAAAAACTGTTTTTT
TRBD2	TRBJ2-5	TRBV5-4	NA	CASSPFGRGGETQYF	TGTGCCAGCAGCCCATTCGGGAGGGGGGGAGAGACCCAGTACTTC
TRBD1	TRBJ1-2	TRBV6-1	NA	CASRKTGVSNYGYTF	TGTGCCAGCAGAAAAACAGGGGTTTCTAACTATGGCTACACCTTC
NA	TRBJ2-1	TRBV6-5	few	CASSQLGENEQFF	TGTGCCAGCAGTCAATTAGGAGAAAATGAGCAGTTCTTC
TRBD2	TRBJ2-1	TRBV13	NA	CASSVGTSRTGEQFF	TGTGCCAGCAGCGTCGGGACTAGTCGAACGGGGGAGCAGTTCTTC
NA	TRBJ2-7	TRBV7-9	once	CASSFGVRTPSYEQYF	TGTGCCAGCAGCTTCGGGGTTCGGACTCCAAGCTACGAGCAGTACTTC